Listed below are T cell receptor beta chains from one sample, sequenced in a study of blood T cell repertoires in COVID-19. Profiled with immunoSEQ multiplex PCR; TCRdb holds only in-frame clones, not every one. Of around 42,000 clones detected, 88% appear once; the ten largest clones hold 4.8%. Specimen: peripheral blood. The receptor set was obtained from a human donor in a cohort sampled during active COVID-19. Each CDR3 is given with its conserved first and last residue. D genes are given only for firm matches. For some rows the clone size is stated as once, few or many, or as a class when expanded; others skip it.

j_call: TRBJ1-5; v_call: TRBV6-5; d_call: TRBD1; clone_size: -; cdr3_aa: CASSQETGGGQPQHF; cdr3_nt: TGTGCCAGCAGCCAAGAGACAGGGGGCGGGCAGCCCCAGCATTTT
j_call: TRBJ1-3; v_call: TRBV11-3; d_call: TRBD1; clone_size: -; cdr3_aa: CASRDRGLYGNTIYF; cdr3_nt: TGTGCCAGCAGAGACAGGGGGCTATATGGAAACACCATATATTTT
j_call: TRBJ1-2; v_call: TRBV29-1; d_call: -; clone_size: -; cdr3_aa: CSVEDTVWPNYGYTF; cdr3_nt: TGCAGCGTTGAAGACACAGTGTGGCCAAACTATGGCTACACCTTC
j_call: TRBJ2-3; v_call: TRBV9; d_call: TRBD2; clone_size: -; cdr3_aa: CASSLLAGGSDTQYF; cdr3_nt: TGTGCCAGCTCGTTACTAGCGGGAGGTTCGGATACGCAGTATTTT
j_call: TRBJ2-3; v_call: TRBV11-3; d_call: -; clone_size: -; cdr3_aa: CASSLGPTGSSTDTQYF; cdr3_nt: TGTGCCAGCAGCTTAGGGCCAACAGGATCTAGCACAGATACGCAGTATTTT
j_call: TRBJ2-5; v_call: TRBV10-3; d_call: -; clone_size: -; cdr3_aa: CAISVSGGGETQYF; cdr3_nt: TGTGCCATCAGTGTTTCGGGGGGCGGAGAGACCCAGTACTTC
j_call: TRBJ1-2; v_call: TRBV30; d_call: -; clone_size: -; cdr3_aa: CAWSVLSYGYTF; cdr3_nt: TGTGCCTGGAGTGTACTTAGCTATGGCTACACCTTC
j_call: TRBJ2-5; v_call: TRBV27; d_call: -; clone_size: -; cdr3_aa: CASSPLLRQETQYF; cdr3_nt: TGTGCCAGCAGTCCCCTACTAAGGCAAGAGACCCAGTACTTC
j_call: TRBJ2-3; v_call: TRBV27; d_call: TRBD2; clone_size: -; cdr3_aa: CASSYTSGGTDTQYF; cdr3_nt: TGTGCCAGCAGTTATACTAGCGGGGGCACAGATACGCAGTATTTT
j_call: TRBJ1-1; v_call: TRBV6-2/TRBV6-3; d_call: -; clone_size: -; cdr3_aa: CASSYRGMNTEAFF; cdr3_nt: TGTGCCAGCAGTTACAGGGGTATGAACACTGAAGCTTTCTTT
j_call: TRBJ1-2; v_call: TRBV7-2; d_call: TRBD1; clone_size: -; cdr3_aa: CASSPKTGVGYGYTF; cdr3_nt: TGTGCCAGCAGCCCAAAGACAGGGGTAGGATATGGCTACACCTTC
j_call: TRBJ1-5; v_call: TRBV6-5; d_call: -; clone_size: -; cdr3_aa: CASSPRDNQPQHF; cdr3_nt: TGTGCCAGCAGTCCCCGGGACAATCAGCCCCAGCATTTT
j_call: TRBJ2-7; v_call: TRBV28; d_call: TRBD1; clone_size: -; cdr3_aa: CASSPAVFFPGQGDEQYF; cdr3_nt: TGTGCCAGCAGTCCCGCCGTGTTCTTCCCGGGACAGGGGGACGAGCAGTACTTC
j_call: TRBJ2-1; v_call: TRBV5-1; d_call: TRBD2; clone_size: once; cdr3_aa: CASSLALAGGNEQFF; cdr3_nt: TGCGCCAGCAGCTTGGCACTAGCGGGAGGCAATGAGCAGTTCTTC
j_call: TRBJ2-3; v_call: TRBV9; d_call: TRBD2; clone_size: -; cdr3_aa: CASSAGGGTQTADTQYF; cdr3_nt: TGTGCCAGCAGCGCTGGGGGGGGGACCCAGACCGCAGATACGCAGTATTTT
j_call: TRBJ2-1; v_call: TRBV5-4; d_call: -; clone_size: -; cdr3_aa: CASSLTADNEQFF; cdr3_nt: TGTGCCAGCAGCTTGACAGCGGACAATGAGCAGTTCTTC
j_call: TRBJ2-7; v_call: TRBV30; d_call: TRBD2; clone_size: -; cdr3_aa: CARRTSGSSGEQYF; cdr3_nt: TGTGCCCGGCGGACTAGCGGGAGCTCAGGCGAGCAGTACTTC
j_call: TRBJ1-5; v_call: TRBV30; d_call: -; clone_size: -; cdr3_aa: CAWSIRFGQPQHF; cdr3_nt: TGTGCCTGGAGCATCAGGTTTGGTCAGCCCCAGCATTTT
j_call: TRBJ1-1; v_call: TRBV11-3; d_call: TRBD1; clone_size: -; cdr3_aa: CASSSGQKNTEAFF; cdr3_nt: TGTGCCAGCAGCTCGGGACAGAAGAACACTGAAGCTTTCTTT
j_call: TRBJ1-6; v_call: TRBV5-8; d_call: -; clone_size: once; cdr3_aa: CASSRRGEIIAPLHF; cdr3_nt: TGTGCCAGCAGCCGGCGGGGGGAGATAATTGCGCCCCTCCACTTT
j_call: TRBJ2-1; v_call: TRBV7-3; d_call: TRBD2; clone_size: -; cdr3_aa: CASSLTAASGRWDEQFF; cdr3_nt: TGTGCCAGCAGCTTAACCGCAGCTAGCGGGAGATGGGATGAGCAGTTCTTC
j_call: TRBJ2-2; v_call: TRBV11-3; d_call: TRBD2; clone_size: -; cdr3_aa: CASSPWGAGAGGELFF; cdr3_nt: TGTGCCAGCAGCCCCTGGGGAGCGGGAGCTGGCGGGGAGCTGTTTTTT
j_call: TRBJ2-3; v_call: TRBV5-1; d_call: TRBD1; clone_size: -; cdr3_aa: CASSVGQNTDTQYF; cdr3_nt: TGCGCCAGCAGCGTGGGACAGAACACAGATACGCAGTATTTT
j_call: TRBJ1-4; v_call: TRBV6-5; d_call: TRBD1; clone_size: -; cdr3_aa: CASSLFRDRNEKLFF; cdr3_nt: TGTGCCAGCAGTCTTTTCCGGGACAGGAATGAAAAACTGTTTTTT
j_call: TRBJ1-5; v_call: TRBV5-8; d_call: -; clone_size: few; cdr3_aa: CASSLAGGHQPQHF; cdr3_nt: TGTGCCAGCAGCTTGGCGGGGGGGCATCAGCCCCAGCATTTT
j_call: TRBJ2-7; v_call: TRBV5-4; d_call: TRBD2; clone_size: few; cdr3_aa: CASSLAGTTIYEQYF; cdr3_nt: TGTGCCAGCAGCTTAGCCGGGACTACGATCTACGAGCAGTACTTC
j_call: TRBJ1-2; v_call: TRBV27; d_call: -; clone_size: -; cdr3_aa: CASSRGDRYGYTF; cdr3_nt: TGTGCCAGCAGCCGCGGGGACCGCTATGGCTACACCTTC
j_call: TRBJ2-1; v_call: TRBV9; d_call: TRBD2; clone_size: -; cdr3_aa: CASNGGGPSGYNEQFF; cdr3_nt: TGTGCCAGCAATGGGGGAGGGCCCTCTGGATACAATGAGCAGTTCTTC
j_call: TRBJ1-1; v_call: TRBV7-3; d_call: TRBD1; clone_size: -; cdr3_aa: CASSLPGGTAFF; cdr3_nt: TGTGCCAGCAGCTTACCAGGGGGAACAGCTTTCTTT
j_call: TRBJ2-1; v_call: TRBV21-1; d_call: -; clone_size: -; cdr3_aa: CASSNSYNEQFF; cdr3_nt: TGTGCCAGCAGCAACAGTTACAATGAGCAGTTCTTC
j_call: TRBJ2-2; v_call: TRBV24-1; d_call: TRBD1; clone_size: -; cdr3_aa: CATSDPAQGGDTGELFF; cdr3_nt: TGTGCCACCAGTGACCCCGCACAGGGGGGAGACACCGGGGAGCTGTTTTTT
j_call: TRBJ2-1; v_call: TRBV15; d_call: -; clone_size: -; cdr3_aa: CATSRDSGGSRREQFF; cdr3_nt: TGTGCCACCAGCAGAGATTCGGGGGGCAGCAGACGTGAGCAGTTCTTC
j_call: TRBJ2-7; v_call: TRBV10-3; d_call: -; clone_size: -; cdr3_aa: CAIRGPGTNTYEQYF; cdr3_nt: TGTGCCATCAGGGGACCCGGGACAAATACCTACGAGCAGTACTTC
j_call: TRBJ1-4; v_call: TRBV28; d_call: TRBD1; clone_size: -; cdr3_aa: CASRNTGEYEKLFF; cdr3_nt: TGTGCCAGCAGGAATACAGGGGAGTATGAAAAACTGTTTTTT
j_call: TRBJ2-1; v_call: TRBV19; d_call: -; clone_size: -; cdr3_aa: CASSLRNEQFF; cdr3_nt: TGTGCCAGTAGCTTGAGAAATGAGCAGTTCTTC
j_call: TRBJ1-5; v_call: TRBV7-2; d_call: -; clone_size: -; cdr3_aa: CASSGPGGNQPQHF; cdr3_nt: TGTGCCAGCAGCGGGCCAGGGGGCAATCAGCCCCAGCATTTT
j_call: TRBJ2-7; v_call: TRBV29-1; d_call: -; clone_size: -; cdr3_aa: CSVGSGGIYEQYF; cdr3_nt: TGCAGCGTTGGATCCGGCGGGATCTACGAGCAGTACTTC
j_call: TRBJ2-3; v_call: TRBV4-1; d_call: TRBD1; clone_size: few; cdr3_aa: CASSPTGYTDTQYF; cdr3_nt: TGCGCCAGCAGCCCGACAGGGTACACAGATACGCAGTATTTT
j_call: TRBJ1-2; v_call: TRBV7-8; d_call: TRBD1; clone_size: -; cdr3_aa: CASSLKGANYGYTF; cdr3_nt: TGTGCCAGCAGCTTGAAGGGGGCCAACTATGGCTACACCTTC